Each of the 16 T cell receptor beta chains below was sequenced from the same sample in a study of blood T cells in healthy people across ages. A second PCR of about 7 to 11 cycles used a sample-barcoded 5' primer and a J-beta primer mix. TCRdb used MiXCR to reprocess the 5' RACE reads, holding one entry per CDR3 protein. The sample records roughly 1,700,000 distinct CDR3 sequences, 28% being singletons. The sequencing input was blood. All receptors come from a woman in her twenties or thirties in good health.

This clonotype was observed a handful of times. The chain couples TRBV12-3 or TRBV12-4 to TRBJ1-2, with 7 bases lining up with TRBD1. V dropped 3 bases and J dropped 4; count of bases not matched to a gene: 8. The CDR3 covers 15 residues. The CDR3 sequence is CASSFRRDRTYGYTF. The DNA of the CDR3 is TGTGCCAGCAGTTTTAGGCGGGACAGAACCTATGGCTACACCTTC.

This clonotype came up many times. The V and J genes are TRBV4-2 and TRBJ2-3; 12 nucleotides line up with TRBD2. Germline loops: CDR1 LGHNA, CDR2 YNFKEQ. The CDR3 is made up of 17 amino acids. The junction had 7 bases not matched to a gene; V was cut back by 4 bases and J by 2 bases. The CDR3 loop is CASSRGLAGSITDTQYF. In DNA form, the CDR3 reads TGTGCCAGCAGCCGAGGACTAGCGGGGAGTATCACAGATACGCAGTATTTT.

This clonotype was counted only a few times. The chain carries TRBV5-5 and TRBJ2-7; the match to TRBD2 covers 11 bases. Germline-derived CDR1 and CDR2 are SGHKS and YYEKEE (reference sequence). Trimming at V came to 0 bases and at J to 0 bases, leaving 5 bases not matched to a gene. The CDR3 contains 17 residues. This CDR3 is CASSLGVAGGISYEQYF. CDR3 bases: TGTGCCAGCAGCTTGGGGGTAGCGGGGGGGATCTCCTACGAGCAGTACTTC.

This clonotype was observed many times. This rearrangement joins TRBV10-2 to TRBJ2-5; no clear D. The CDR3 extends over 12 amino acids. Deletions cut 0 bases from V and 4 bases from J, with 3 bases between. Germline CDR1 WSHSY, CDR2 SAAADI. CDR3 nucleotides: TGCGCCAGCAGTGAGTCAGGAGAGACCCAGTACTTC. Encoded protein: CASSESGETQYF.

This clonotype occurred a few times. This sequence joins TRBV24-1 and TRBJ2-1; D is unresolved. V gave up 7 bases and J gave up 10 bases, with 16 bases separating them. Germline CDR1 is KGHDR and CDR2 is SFDVKD. The CDR3 is 13 residues long. The DNA for the CDR3 is TGTGCCACCAGGCCGGCCACCTCGGACGAGCAGTTCTTC. Its translation: CATRPATSDEQFF.

This chain uses TRBV28 with TRBJ1-5; the D is unclear. The V end lost 4 bases, the J end lost 9 bases, and 10 bases lay between the germline ends. Germline CDR1 and CDR2: MDHEN and SYDVKM. This CDR3 is built from 12 residues. CDR3 in amino acids: CASSSPFLPQHF. The CDR3 region has the DNA TGTGCCAGCAGTTCCCCTTTCCTGCCCCAGCATTTT.

V is TRBV28 and J is TRBJ2-7, with 7 bases matching TRBD2. This CDR3 contains 16 residues. Trimming cost V 7 bases and J 4 bases; bases outside gene matches: 16. From germline, CDR1 is MDHEN and CDR2 SYDVKM. The CDR3 bases are TGTGCCAGCACCACCCCCGGGACTATTCCTTATTACGAGCAGTACTTC. It translates to CASTTPGTIPYYEQYF. Based on the CDR3 plus reference TRBV28 and TRBJ2-7, the full variable domain is DVKVTQSSRYLVKRTGEKVFLECVQDMDHENMFWYRQDPGLGLRLIYFSYDVKMKEKGDIPEGYSVSREKKERFSLILESASTNQTSMYLCASTTPGTIPYYEQYFGPGTRLTVT.

This rearrangement joins TRBV29-1 to TRBJ2-7, with TRBD2 as a possible D gene (5 bases). The CDR3 spans 12 residues. Trimming cost V 6 bases and J 1 base, with 10 bases left between them. Germline CDR1 SQVTM, CDR2 ANQGSEA. The CDR3 DNA reads TGCAGCGTGAGGACTGTTTCCTACGAGCAGTACTTC. Translation: CSVRTVSYEQYF.

Concerning this clonotype: A junction end diverges from the germline sequence, so it may reflect a read error. J is TRBJ2-3 and V is TRBV10-3, with D perhaps matching TRBD1 (5 bases). The length of the CDR3 is 15 residues. In germline, CDR1 is ENHRY, CDR2 SYGVKD. The CDR3 nucleotides are TGTACCATCAGTGACGACAGCTATAGCACAGATACGCAGTATTTT. As protein: CTISDDSYSTDTQYF.

The chain recombines TRBV7-2 with TRBJ2-4; D gene uncertain. Germline CDR1 and CDR2: SGHTA and FQGNSA. The CDR3 is made up of 15 amino acids. V was clipped by 1 base and J by 3 bases, with 10 bases between them. CDR3 in DNA: TGTGCCAGCAGCTTAGGCGGATTGGGCAAAAACATTCAGTACTTC. Its protein product is CASSLGGLGKNIQYF.

This clonotype showed up just a few times. The rearrangement uses TRBV5-1 and TRBJ2-7; weak D call: TRBD1 (6 bases). Per germline, CDR1 SGHRS and CDR2 YFSETQ. The germline V and J ends were trimmed by 3 bases and 6 bases, with 16 bases remaining between them. CDR3 length: 14 residues. CDR3 coding DNA: TGCGCCAGCAGCTCAACCACCGGGACATCCGAGCAGTACTTC. Translating it yields CASSSTTGTSEQYF.

This chain links TRBV5-1 with TRBJ1-1; D gene uncertain. Germline CDR1 and CDR2: SGHRS and YFSETQ. This CDR3 spans 15 amino acids. V lost 4 bases, J lost 1 base, and 14 bases lay in between. The CDR3 DNA reads TGCGCCAGCAGCAGCGGCGGGAGTACGAACACTGAAGCTTTCTTT. Its translation is CASSSGGSTNTEAFF.

Details on this clonotype: This clone may be a read error of a much larger clone one base away. This chain's CDR3 is CGTKGQGANTEAFF. The CDR3, as DNA: TGCGGCACCAAGGGACAGGGGGCTAACACTGAAGCTTTCTTT. The chain employs TRBV29-1 and TRBJ1-1, with 12 bases aligning to TRBD1. Germline V gives CDR1 SQVTM, CDR2 ANQGSEA. There are 14 residues in the CDR3.

This clonotype was seen only a few times. With a much larger clone just one base away, this may be a read error. The chain joins TRBV29-1 to TRBJ2-1; the match to TRBD1 covers 8 bases. TRBJ2-7 matches the DNA end more closely, so the J call is doubtful. Germline lookup yields CDR1 SQVTM and CDR2 ANQGSEA. CDR3 length: 14 residues. CDR3 residues: CSVEGQGLYNEQYF. The DNA of the CDR3 is TGCAGCGTTGAAGGACAGGGGCTCTACAATGAGCAGTACTTC.

This clonotype was observed a handful of times. V is TRBV20-1 and J is TRBJ2-3; TRBD2 matches 9 bases. Germline V gene lookup returns CDR1 DFQATT and CDR2 SNEGSKA (reference sequence). This CDR3 contains 16 residues. Trimming took 4 bases from V and 0 from J; bases not matched to a gene: 8. This CDR3 is CSATVPLAGSTDTQYF. In nucleotides, the CDR3 is TGCAGTGCTACTGTCCCCCTAGCGGGGAGCACAGATACGCAGTATTTT.

This sequence joins TRBV2 and TRBJ2-7; TRBD1 matches 9 bases. Germline CDR1 is SNHLY and CDR2 is FYNNEI. The V gene end was trimmed by 6 bases and the J gene end by 0 bases; junction bases not matched to a gene: 6. The CDR3 consists of 15 residues. CDR3 bases: TGTGCCAGCAGAGATGGACAGGGGAGCTCCTACGAGCAGTACTTC. Amino acids: CASRDGQGSSYEQYF.